The clone carrying this TCR beta chain was detected only once. Its specificity is not known. The sample is drawn from a study of CD4+ T cells in melanoma. Whole-study results and caveats: CD8+ T cell, macrophage and B cell function reportedly correlated with neoantigen-specific CD4+ T cells.

TCRdb's table, derived via immunoSEQ multiplex PCR, lists solely in-frame clones and lacks some. The sample has roughly 120,000 clones, about nine tenths seen once; the top ten hold 3% to 4%. Losses at the gene ends were 4 bases for V and 7 bases for J; bases not matched to a gene: 4. The CDR3 totals 13 residues. Germline CDR1 is SGDLS and CDR2 is YYNGEE. This TCR came from a human donor with melanoma. The sequenced material came from peripheral blood. The chain couples TRBV9 to TRBJ1-5; 8 bases map to TRBD1. Here the CDR3 reads CASSPDRGQPQHF. CDR3 coding DNA: TGTGCCAGCAGCCCAGACAGGGGCCAGCCCCAGCATTTT.